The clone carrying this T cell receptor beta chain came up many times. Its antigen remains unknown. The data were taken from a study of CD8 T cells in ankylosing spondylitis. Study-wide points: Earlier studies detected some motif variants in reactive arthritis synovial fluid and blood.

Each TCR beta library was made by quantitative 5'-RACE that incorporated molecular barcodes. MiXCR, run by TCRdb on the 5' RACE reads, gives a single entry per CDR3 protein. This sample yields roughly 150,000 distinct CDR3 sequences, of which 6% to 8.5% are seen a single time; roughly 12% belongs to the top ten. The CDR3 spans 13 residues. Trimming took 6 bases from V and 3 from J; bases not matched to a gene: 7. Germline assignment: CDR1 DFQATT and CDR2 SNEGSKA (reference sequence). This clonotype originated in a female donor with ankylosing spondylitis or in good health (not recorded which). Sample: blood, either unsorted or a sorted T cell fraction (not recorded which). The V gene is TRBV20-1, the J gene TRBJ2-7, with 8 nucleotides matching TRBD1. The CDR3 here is CSATRTGNYEQYF. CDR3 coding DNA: TGCAGTGCGACGAGGACAGGGAACTACGAGCAGTACTTC.